This entry lists 13 T cell receptor beta chains sequenced from one sample in a study of cytomegalovirus exposure and HLA in healthy donors. Sequencing used immunoSEQ multiplex PCR; TCRdb keeps in-frame clones, though not all of them. The sample records roughly 200,000 clones, roughly 81% being singletons. The specimen sequenced was PBMCs. Source of these receptors: a woman between 25 and 40 years old in good health and CMV-seronegative.

The chain couples TRBV19 to TRBJ2-2; 12 bases align to TRBD2. The V gene's germline CDR1 is LNHDA and CDR2 SQIVND (reference sequence). This CDR3 contains 16 residues. The V gene end was trimmed by 9 bases and the J gene end by 4 bases; junction bases not matched to a gene: 9. CDR3 region: CASLDLGLAGTGELFF. CDR3 coding DNA: TGTGCCAGCCTAGACTTGGGACTAGCGGGCACCGGGGAGCTGTTTTTT.

This clone was observed a few times. This chain uses TRBV28 with TRBJ1-5, with D possibly matching TRBD1 (6 bases). With 2 bases removed from V and 4 bases from J, the gap between germline ends came to 18 bases. This CDR3 has 17 residues. Germline CDR1 and CDR2: MDHEN and SYDVKM. CDR3 nucleotides: TGTGCCAGCAGTTTACCCTCGATCGGACAGTTGAATCAGCCCCAGCATTTT. This codes for CASSLPSIGQLNQPQHF.

The rearrangement joins TRBV6-5 to TRBJ2-2; D is ambiguous. The germline gives CDR1 MNHEY, CDR2 SVGAGI. CDR3 length: 15 amino acids. V lost 0 bases and J lost 0, with 5 bases in between. CDR3 DNA sequence: TGTGCCAGCAGTTACTCGAGGTCGAACACCGGGGAGCTGTTTTTT. Its translation is CASSYSRSNTGELFF.

This chain joins TRBV9 and TRBJ1-5; D is uncertain. This CDR3 is built from 15 residues. Trimming took off 0 bases at V and 3 bases at J, with 10 bases between the two ends. Germline CDR1 reads SGDLS; CDR2 reads YYNGEE. CDR3 sequence: CASSVGAGDNQPQHF. The DNA for the CDR3 is TGTGCCAGCAGCGTAGGTGCGGGCGACAATCAGCCCCAGCATTTT.

The rearrangement uses TRBV18 and TRBJ1-6; 7 nucleotides line up with TRBD1. Trimming cost V 4 bases and J 7 bases; bases outside gene matches: 4. The CDR3 contains 14 residues. Germline-derived CDR1 and CDR2 are KGHSH and LQKENI. This CDR3 reads CASSRDSLNSPLHF. The DNA of the CDR3 is TGTGCCAGCTCACGGGACAGCCTGAATTCACCCCTCCACTTT.

The chain joins TRBV9 to TRBJ2-2, with 8 positions matching TRBD1. V lost 8 bases, J lost 6 bases, and 9 bases stayed unmatched. The CDR3 sequence is 14 residues long. Germline V CDR1 and CDR2: SGDLS, YYNGEE. For the CDR3, the DNA is TGTGCCAGTACCCGGACAGGGACCCCCGGGGAGCTGTTTTTT. Protein sequence: CASTRTGTPGELFF.

V and J are TRBV29-1 and TRBJ2-3, with 10 bases lining up with TRBD1. The junction had 16 bases not matched to a gene; V was cut back by 7 bases and J by 6 bases. Germline V CDR1 and CDR2: SQVTM, ANQGSEA. The CDR3 contains 16 residues. CDR3 nucleotides: TGCAGCGCCGGAGAGGGACAGGGGCGATTGTACGATACGCAGTATTTT. The encoded protein is CSAGEGQGRLYDTQYF.

The chain is built from TRBV28 and TRBJ1-2; 7 positions match TRBD1. V shed 3 bases, J shed 6 bases, and the junction held 4 bases outside the gene matches. Germline V CDR1 and CDR2: MDHEN, SYDVKM. The CDR3 is 13 amino acids. For the CDR3, the DNA is TGTGCCAGCAGTTTGGGACAGTGGGATGGCTACACCTTC. It specifies CASSLGQWDGYTF.

The chain is built from TRBV18 and TRBJ1-5; D not resolved. This CDR3 contains 19 residues. Germline values: CDR1 KGHSH, CDR2 LQKENI. The germline V and J ends were trimmed by 2 bases and 1 base, with 21 bases remaining between them. The CDR3 spells CASSPRVIYEGGSNQPQHF. The CDR3 region has the DNA TGTGCCAGCTCACCAAGGGTAATTTACGAGGGTGGGAGCAATCAGCCCCAGCATTTT.

V and J are TRBV14 and TRBJ2-7, with 7 bases identical to TRBD1. The germline V gene encodes CDR1 SGHDN and CDR2 FVKESK. V lost 1 base and J lost 5; bases outside the gene matches: 5. The CDR3 totals 14 residues. The CDR3 is CASSQARGPHEQYF. The CDR3 nucleotides are TGTGCCAGCAGCCAAGCTAGGGGGCCCCACGAGCAGTACTTC.

The chain has TRBV6-5 and TRBJ2-3, with 8 bases fitting TRBD2. CDR1 is MNHEY, CDR2 SVGAGI, per germline. CDR3 length: 16 residues. The ends lost 4 bases at V and 2 bases at J; junction bases unmatched: 8. The CDR3 here is CASSSSWTSFTDTQYF. CDR3 in DNA: TGTGCCAGCAGTTCCTCCTGGACTAGCTTCACAGATACGCAGTATTTT.

This clone appeared a single time. The chain combines TRBV6-5 with TRBJ2-7, with D tentatively TRBD1 (5 bases). Germline V gene lookup returns CDR1 MNHEY and CDR2 SVGAGI. V was cut by 2 bases and J by 2 bases, with 16 bases left in between. The length of the CDR3 is 16 residues. The CDR3 sequence: CASSYRGGIRAYEQYF. CDR3 sequence (DNA): TGTGCCAGCAGTTACAGGGGTGGAATAAGGGCCTACGAGCAGTACTTC.

V and J are TRBV28 and TRBJ1-5; D call uncertain. From germline, CDR1 is MDHEN and CDR2 SYDVKM. The CDR3 is made up of 12 amino acids. The germline V and J ends were trimmed by 5 bases and 7 bases, with 9 bases remaining between them. CDR3 amino acids: CASSIRVQPQHF. CDR3 in DNA: TGTGCCAGCAGTATCCGGGTCCAGCCCCAGCATTTT.